This T cell receptor (beta chain) emerged from a study of cytomegalovirus exposure and HLA in healthy donors. The PCR had 60 Vbeta and 13 Jbeta primers. Clones were sequenced by immunoSEQ multiplex PCR, and TCRdb holds only the in-frame ones, with some missing. The table records 100,000 to 150,000 clones, roughly 80% of them present only once. The length of the CDR3 is 14 residues. Germline V gives CDR1 SGHRS, CDR2 YFSETQ. V was clipped by 0 bases and J by 13 bases, with 17 bases between them. Findings and limits, study-wide: Earlier results showed most TCR beta V segments being productive about 87% or about 30% of the time. It was likely that a cluster of highly shared sequence variants was a sequencing artifact.

This clone was detected once. What it binds is unknown. This clonotype was obtained from a woman between 50 and 59 years old in good health and CMV-seronegative. The sample taken for sequencing was PBMCs. The rearrangement joins TRBV5-1 to TRBJ2-1; D may be TRBD2 (6 bases). The CDR3 DNA is TGCGCCAGCAGCTTGGGGGGGACTGACGAGCGCCAGTTCTTC. Protein sequence: CASSLGGTDERQFF.